These T cell receptor beta chains were read from a single sample in a study of T-cell reconstitution after alpha-beta-depleted transplantation in children. TCRdb called the PCR reads again in MiXCR, with one record for every CDR3 protein. This table has a few hundred thousand distinct CDR3 sequences, about an eighth appearing once. The specimen was PBMCs, collected from the stem cell graft. All receptors come from a human donor who donated a stem cell graft to a child with Fanconi anemia. The CDR3 runs from the conserved cysteine through the conserved F or W. A D gene is named only where the DNA matches it firmly. The size entry is marked missing in some rows and otherwise reads once, few, many or a size class.

V: TRBV6-2/TRBV6-3; J: TRBJ1-1; size: NA; D: NA; CDR3: CASSSPGHLEAFF; DNA: TGTGCCAGCAGTTCCCCGGGACATCTTGAAGCTTTCTTT
V: TRBV25-1; J: TRBJ1-2; size: many; D: TRBD1; CDR3: CASSSQGGAGYTF; DNA: TGTGCCAGCAGCTCCCAGGGGGGTGCTGGCTACACCTTC
V: TRBV6-1; J: TRBJ2-6; size: many; D: NA; CDR3: CASSHRVSGANVLTF; DNA: TGTGCCAGCAGCCACAGAGTCTCTGGGGCCAACGTCCTGACTTTC
V: TRBV7-9; J: TRBJ2-5; size: many; D: NA; CDR3: CASSLTWDKYQETQYF; DNA: TGTGCCAGCAGCTTGACCTGGGACAAATACCAAGAGACCCAGTACTTC
V: TRBV5-1; J: TRBJ1-4; size: NA; D: NA; CDR3: CASTLLPASNNEKLFF; DNA: TGCGCCAGCACCCTTCTCCCCGCGAGCAATAATGAAAAACTGTTTTTT
V: TRBV6-7; J: TRBJ1-2; size: NA; D: TRBD1; CDR3: CASSYGGQGYGYTF; DNA: TGTGCCAGCAGTTACGGGGGACAGGGCTATGGCTACACCTTC
V: TRBV6-6; J: TRBJ2-5; size: NA; D: NA; CDR3: CASGRLQETQYF; DNA: TGTGCCAGCGGGCGGCTTCAAGAGACCCAGTACTTC
V: TRBV6-2/TRBV6-3; J: TRBJ2-1; size: NA; D: NA; CDR3: CASGSGNEQFF; DNA: TGTGCCAGCGGGTCCGGTAATGAGCAGTTCTTC
V: TRBV6-1; J: TRBJ2-1; size: NA; D: TRBD1; CDR3: CASSEVLGTASPSYNEQFF; DNA: TGTGCCAGCAGTGAAGTGCTTGGGACAGCTTCCCCCTCCTACAATGAGCAGTTCTTC
V: TRBV7-9; J: TRBJ2-7; size: few; D: NA; CDR3: CASSFSAGTLSYEQYF; DNA: TGTGCCAGCAGCTTTAGTGCAGGGACCCTCTCCTACGAGCAGTACTTC
V: TRBV7-8; J: TRBJ2-2; size: NA; D: NA; CDR3: CASGLGTGELFF; DNA: TGTGCCAGCGGACTCGGGACCGGGGAGCTGTTTTTT
V: TRBV18; J: TRBJ2-2; size: few; D: NA; CDR3: CASSPQADTGELFF; DNA: TGTGCCAGCTCACCACAGGCCGACACCGGGGAGCTGTTTTTT
V: TRBV5-1; J: TRBJ2-1; size: many; D: TRBD1; CDR3: CASSLDQGAHNEQFF; DNA: TGCGCCAGCAGCTTGGATCAGGGGGCGCACAATGAGCAGTTCTTC
V: TRBV18; J: TRBJ2-3; size: NA; D: NA; CDR3: CASSPGGTDGTQYF; DNA: TGTGCCAGCTCACCGGGGGGAACCGACGGAACGCAGTATTTT
V: TRBV18; J: TRBJ1-6; size: NA; D: NA; CDR3: CASSPLRNSPLHF; DNA: TGTGCCAGCTCACCACTCCGGAATTCACCCCTCCACTTT
V: TRBV25-1; J: TRBJ2-7; size: many; D: NA; CDR3: CASSDRGIPYEQYF; DNA: TGTGCCAGCAGTGACAGAGGGATACCCTACGAGCAGTACTTC
V: TRBV6-1; J: TRBJ2-1; size: few; D: NA; CDR3: CASSTLFYNEQFF; DNA: TGTGCCAGCAGTACCCTCTTCTACAATGAGCAGTTCTTC
V: TRBV18; J: TRBJ2-1; size: few; D: NA; CDR3: CASSPRGAGYNEQFF; DNA: TGTGCCAGCTCACCAAGAGGGGCAGGGTACAATGAGCAGTTCTTC
V: TRBV11-2; J: TRBJ1-2; size: few; D: NA; CDR3: CASSLHGGAYGYTF; DNA: TGTGCCAGCAGCTTACATGGGGGTGCCTATGGCTACACCTTC
V: TRBV7-2; J: TRBJ2-5; size: many; D: NA; CDR3: CASSLSLRGQPKETQYF; DNA: TGTGCCAGCAGCTTAAGCCTTCGCGGACAGCCTAAAGAGACCCAGTACTTC